The T cell receptor beta chain under discussion was sequenced for a study of chemoradiotherapy in HPV16-positive cancers. Germline V gene lookup returns CDR1 MDHEN and CDR2 SYDVKM. The CDR3 contains 14 residues. Trimming removed 3 bases at V and 4 bases at J, with 9 bases between. The protocol was immunoSEQ multiplex PCR, while the TCRdb copy is restricted to in-frame clones and leaves out a portion. The table shows 8,000 to 9,000 clones, with around 67% occurring only once. Over chemoradiotherapy, repertoires were sampled more than once. The sequence was obtained from a human donor with HPV-associated anogenital cancer. The sample was acquired from a patient who underwent chemoradiotherapy. V is TRBV28 and J is TRBJ1-4, with D possibly TRBD1 on 5 matching bases. The CDR3 DNA is TGTGCCAGCAGTTTGTGGGGGAATAATGAAAAACTGTTTTTT. Its protein product is CASSLWGNNEKLFF.